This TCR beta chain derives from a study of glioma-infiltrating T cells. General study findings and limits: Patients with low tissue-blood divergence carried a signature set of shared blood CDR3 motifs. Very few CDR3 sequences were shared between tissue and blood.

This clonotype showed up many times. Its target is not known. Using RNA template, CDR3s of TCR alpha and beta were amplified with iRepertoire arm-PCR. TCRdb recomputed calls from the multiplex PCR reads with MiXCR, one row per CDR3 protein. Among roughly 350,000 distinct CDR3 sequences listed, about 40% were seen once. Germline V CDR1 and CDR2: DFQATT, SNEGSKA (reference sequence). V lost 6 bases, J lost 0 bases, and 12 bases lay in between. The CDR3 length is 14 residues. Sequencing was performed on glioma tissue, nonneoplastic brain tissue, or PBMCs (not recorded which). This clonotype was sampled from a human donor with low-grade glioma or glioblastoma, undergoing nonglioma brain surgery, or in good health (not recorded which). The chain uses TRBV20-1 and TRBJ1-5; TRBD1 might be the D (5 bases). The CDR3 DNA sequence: TGCAGTGCCCAGCGGGGGGGTAGCAATCAGCCCCAGCATTTT. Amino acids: CSAQRGGSNQPQHF.